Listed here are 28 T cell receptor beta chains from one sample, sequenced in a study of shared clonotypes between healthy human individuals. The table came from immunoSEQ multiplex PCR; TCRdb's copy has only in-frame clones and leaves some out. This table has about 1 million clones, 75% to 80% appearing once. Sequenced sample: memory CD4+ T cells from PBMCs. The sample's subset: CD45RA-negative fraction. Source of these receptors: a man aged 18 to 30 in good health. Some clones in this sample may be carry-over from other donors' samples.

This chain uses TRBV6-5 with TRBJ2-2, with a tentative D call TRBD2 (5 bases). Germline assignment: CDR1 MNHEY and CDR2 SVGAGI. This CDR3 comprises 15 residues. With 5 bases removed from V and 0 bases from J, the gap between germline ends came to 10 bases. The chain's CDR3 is CASSTRGSNTGELFF. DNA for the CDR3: TGTGCCAGCAGTACTCGAGGGTCGAACACCGGGGAGCTGTTTTTT.

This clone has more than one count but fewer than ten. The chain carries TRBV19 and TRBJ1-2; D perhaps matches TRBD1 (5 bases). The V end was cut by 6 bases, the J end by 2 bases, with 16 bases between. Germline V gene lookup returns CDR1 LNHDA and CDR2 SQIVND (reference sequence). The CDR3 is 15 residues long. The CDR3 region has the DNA TGTGCCAGTAGCCCCGTGGAGGGGAACAACTATGGCTACACCTTC. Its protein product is CASSPVEGNNYGYTF. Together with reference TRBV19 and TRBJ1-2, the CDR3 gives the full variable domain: DGGITQSPKYLFRKEGQNVTLSCEQNLNHDAMYWYRQDPGQGLRLIYYSQIVNDFQKGDIAEGYSVSREKKESFPLTVTSAQKNPTAFYLCASSPVEGNNYGYTFGSGTRLTVV.

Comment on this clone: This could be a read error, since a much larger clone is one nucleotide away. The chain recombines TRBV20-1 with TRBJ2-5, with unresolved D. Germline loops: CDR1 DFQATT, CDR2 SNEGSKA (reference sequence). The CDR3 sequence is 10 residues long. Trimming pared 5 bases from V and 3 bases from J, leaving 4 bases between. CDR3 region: CSAGKETQYF. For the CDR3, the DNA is TGCAGTGCTGGAAAAGAGACCCAGTACTTC.

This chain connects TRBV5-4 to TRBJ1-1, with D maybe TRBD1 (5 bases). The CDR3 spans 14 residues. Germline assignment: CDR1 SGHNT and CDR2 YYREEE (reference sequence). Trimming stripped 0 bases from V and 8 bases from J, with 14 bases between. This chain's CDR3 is CASSLEVGRQEAFF. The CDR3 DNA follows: TGTGCCAGCAGCTTGGAAGTGGGACGGCAGGAAGCTTTCTTT.

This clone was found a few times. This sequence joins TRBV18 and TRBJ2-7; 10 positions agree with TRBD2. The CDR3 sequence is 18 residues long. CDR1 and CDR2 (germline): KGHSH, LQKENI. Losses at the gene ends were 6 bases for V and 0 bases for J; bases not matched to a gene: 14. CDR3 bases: TGTGCCAGCTCGTCCACTAGCGGGAAATCTTCCCCCTCCTACGAGCAGTACTTC. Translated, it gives CASSSTSGKSSPSYEQYF.

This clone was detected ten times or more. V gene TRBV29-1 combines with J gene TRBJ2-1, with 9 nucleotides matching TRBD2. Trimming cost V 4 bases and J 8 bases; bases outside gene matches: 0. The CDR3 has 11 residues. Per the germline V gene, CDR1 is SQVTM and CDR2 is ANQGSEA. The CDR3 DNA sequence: TGCAGCGTTGCTAGCGGGGATGAGCAGTTCTTC. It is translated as CSVASGDEQFF.

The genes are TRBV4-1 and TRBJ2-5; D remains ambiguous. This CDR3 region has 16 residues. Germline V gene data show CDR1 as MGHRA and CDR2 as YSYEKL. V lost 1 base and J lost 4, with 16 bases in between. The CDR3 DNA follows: TGCGCCAGCAGCCAAGGAATAGTTAGAGGATCAGAGACCCAGTACTTC. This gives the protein CASSQGIVRGSETQYF.

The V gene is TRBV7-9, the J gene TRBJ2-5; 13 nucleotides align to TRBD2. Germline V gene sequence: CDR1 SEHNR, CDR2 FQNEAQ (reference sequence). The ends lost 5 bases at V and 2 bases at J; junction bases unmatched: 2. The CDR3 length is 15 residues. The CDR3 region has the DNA TGTGCCAGCAGCACGGGACTAGCGGGGCAAGAGACCCAGTACTTC. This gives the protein CASSTGLAGQETQYF.

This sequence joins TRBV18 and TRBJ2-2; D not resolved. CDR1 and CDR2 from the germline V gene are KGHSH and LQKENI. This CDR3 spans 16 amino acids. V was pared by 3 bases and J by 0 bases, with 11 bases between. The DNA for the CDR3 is TGTGCCAGCTCACCGACCCCCAGCACGAACACCGGGGAGCTGTTTTTT. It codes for CASSPTPSTNTGELFF. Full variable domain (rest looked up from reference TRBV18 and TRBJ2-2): NAGVMQNPRHLVRRRGQEARLRCSPMKGHSHVYWYRQLPEEGLKFMVYLQKENIIDESGMPKERFSAEFPKEGPSILRIQQVVRGDSAAYFCASSPTPSTNTGELFFGEGSRLTVL.

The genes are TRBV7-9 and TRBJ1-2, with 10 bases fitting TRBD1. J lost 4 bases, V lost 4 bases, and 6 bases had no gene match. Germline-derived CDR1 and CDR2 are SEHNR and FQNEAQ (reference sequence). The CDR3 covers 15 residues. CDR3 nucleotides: TGTGCCAGCAGCTCCCGACAGGGGGCAAGCTATGGCTACACCTTC. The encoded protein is CASSSRQGASYGYTF.

CDR3 sequence (DNA): TGTGCCAGCAGCAAATCCCCCAGTTGGGGGTACTCTGGAAACACCATATATTTT. Protein: CASSKSPSWGYSGNTIYF. The V and J genes are TRBV21-1 and TRBJ1-3. TRBV21-1 is a known pseudogene. There are 18 residues in the CDR3.

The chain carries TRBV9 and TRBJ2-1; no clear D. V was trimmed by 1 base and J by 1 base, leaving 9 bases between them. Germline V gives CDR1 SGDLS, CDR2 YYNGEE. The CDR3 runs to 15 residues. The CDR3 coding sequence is TGTGCCAGCAGCGTATCGACCAGTTCCTACAATGAGCAGTTCTTC. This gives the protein CASSVSTSSYNEQFF.

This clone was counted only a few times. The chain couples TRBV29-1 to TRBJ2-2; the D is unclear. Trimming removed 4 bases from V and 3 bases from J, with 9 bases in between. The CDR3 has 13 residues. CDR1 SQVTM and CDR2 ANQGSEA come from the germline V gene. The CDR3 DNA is TGCAGCGTTGGTGGGCTGGACACCGGGGAGCTGTTTTTT. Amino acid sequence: CSVGGLDTGELFF.

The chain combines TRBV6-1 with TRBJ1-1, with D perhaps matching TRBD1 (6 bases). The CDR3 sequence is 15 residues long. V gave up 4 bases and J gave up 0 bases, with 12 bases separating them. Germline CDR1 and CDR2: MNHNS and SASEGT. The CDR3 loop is CASSGYRVMNTEAFF. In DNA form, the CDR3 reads TGTGCCAGCAGTGGCTACAGGGTCATGAACACTGAAGCTTTCTTT.

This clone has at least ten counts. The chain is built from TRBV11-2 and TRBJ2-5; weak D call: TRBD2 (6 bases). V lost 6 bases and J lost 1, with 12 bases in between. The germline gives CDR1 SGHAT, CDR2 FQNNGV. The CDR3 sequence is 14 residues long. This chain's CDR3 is CASRGTGVQETQYF. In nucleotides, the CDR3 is TGTGCCAGCAGGGGGACTGGGGTCCAAGAGACCCAGTACTTC.

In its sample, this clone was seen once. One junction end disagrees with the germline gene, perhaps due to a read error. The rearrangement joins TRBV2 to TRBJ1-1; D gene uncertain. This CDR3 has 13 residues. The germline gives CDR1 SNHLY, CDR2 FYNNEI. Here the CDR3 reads CASSKALNTEAFF. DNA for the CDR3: TGTGCCAGCAGTAAAGCGCTGAACACTGAAGCTTTCTTT.

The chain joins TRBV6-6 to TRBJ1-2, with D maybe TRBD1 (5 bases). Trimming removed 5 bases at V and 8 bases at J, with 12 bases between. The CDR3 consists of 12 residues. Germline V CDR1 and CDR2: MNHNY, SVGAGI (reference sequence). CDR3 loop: CASSGRDVGYTF. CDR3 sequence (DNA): TGTGCCAGCAGTGGCAGGGACGTCGGCTACACCTTC.

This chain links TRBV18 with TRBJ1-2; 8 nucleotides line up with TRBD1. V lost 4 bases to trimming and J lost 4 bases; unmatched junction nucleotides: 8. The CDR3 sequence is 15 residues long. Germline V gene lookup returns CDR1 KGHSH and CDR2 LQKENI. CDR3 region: CASSLGQGDRYGYTF. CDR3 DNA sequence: TGTGCCAGCTCACTCGGACAGGGCGATCGCTATGGCTACACCTTC.

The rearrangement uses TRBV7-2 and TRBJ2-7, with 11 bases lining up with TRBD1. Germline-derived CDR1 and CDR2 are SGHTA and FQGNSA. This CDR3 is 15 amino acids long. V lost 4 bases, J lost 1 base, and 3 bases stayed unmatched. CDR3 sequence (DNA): TGTGCCAGCAGCTCCGGACAGGGGGCGTCCTACGAGCAGTACTTC. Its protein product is CASSSGQGASYEQYF.

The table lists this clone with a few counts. CDR3 in amino acids: CASTRQVLETQYF. CDR3 in DNA: TGTGCCAGCACCCGACAGGTCCTAGAGACCCAGTACTTC. The chain recombines TRBV6-1 with TRBJ2-5; TRBD1 might be the D (6 bases). CDR3 length: 13 amino acids. Deletions cut 7 bases from V and 4 bases from J, with 13 bases between. CDR1 and CDR2 from the germline V gene are MNHNS and SASEGT.

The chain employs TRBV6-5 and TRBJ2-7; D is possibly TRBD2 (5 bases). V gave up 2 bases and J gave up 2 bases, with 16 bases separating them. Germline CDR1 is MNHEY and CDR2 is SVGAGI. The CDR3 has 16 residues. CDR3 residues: CASSYPSHPGTYEQYF. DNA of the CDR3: TGTGCCAGCAGTTACCCATCCCACCCGGGGACCTACGAGCAGTACTTC.

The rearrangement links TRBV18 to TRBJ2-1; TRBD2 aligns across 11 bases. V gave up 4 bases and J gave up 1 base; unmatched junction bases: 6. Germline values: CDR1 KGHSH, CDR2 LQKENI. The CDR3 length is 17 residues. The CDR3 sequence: CASSLTTSGSSYNEQFF. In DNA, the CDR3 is TGTGCCAGCTCACTCACTACTAGCGGGAGTTCCTACAATGAGCAGTTCTTC.

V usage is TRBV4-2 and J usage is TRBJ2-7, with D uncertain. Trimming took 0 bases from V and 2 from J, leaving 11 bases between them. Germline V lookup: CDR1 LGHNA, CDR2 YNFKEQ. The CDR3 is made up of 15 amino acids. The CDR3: CASSQEAGAAYEQYF. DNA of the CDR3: TGTGCCAGCAGCCAAGAAGCTGGAGCCGCCTACGAGCAGTACTTC.

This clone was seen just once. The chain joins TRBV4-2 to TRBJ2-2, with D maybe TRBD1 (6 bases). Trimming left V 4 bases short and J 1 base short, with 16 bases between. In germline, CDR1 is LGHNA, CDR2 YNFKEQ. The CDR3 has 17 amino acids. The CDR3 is CASSPPPGRGNTGELFF. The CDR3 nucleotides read TGTGCCAGCAGCCCGCCCCCCGGCAGGGGGAACACCGGGGAGCTGTTTTTT.

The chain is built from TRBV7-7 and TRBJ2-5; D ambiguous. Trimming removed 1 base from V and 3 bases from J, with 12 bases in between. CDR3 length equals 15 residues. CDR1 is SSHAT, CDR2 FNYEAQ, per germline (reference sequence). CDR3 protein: CASSLEWADEETQYF. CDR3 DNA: TGTGCCAGCAGCTTAGAATGGGCGGATGAAGAGACCCAGTACTTC.

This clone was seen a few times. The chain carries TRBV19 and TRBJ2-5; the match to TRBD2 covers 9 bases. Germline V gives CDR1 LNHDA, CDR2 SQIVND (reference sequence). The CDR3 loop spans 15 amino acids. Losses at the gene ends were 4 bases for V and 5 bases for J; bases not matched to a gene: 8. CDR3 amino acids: CASSRERGAVETQYF. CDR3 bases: TGTGCCAGTAGTAGGGAGCGGGGGGCGGTTGAGACCCAGTACTTC. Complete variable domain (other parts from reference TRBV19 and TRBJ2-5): DGGITQSPKYLFRKEGQNVTLSCEQNLNHDAMYWYRQDPGQGLRLIYYSQIVNDFQKGDIAEGYSVSREKKESFPLTVTSAQKNPTAFYLCASSRERGAVETQYFGPGTRLLVL.

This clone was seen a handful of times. The CDR3 loop reads CASSEGQLYGYTF. The DNA of the CDR3 is TGTGCCAGCAGCGAGGGACAGCTCTATGGCTACACCTTC. The chain couples TRBV14 to TRBJ1-2, with TRBD1 matching 7 bases. The V gene's germline CDR1 is SGHDN and CDR2 FVKESK. With 5 bases clipped from V and 4 bases from J, the junction kept 4 bases outside the gene matches. The CDR3 sequence is 13 residues long.

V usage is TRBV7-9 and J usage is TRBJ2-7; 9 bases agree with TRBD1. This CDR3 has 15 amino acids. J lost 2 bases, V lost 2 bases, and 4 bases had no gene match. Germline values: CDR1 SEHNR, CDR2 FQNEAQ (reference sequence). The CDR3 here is CASSLRTGETYEQYF. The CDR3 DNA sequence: TGTGCCAGCAGCTTAAGGACAGGGGAGACCTACGAGCAGTACTTC. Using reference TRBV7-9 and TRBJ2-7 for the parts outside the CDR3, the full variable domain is DTGVSQNPRHKITKRGQNVTFRCDPISEHNRLYWYRQTLGQGPEFLTYFQNEAQLEKSRLLSDRFSAERPKGSFSTLEIQRTEQGDSAMYLCASSLRTGETYEQYFGPGTRLTVT.